A selection of T cell receptor beta chains follows, all from one sample in a study of T cell changes during pregnancy in multiple sclerosis. Produced via immunoSEQ multiplex PCR; TCRdb's table is partial and in-frame only. The data show about 71,000 clones, with 85% to 95% seen just once and 1.2% held by the top ten. Sequencing used peripheral blood, obtained in the third trimester of pregnancy. The receptors originated from a female donor with multiple sclerosis, enrolled in a pregnancy study. Each CDR3 is given with its conserved first and last residue. A D gene is named only where the DNA matches it firmly. The size entry is marked missing in some rows and otherwise reads once, few, many or a size class.

CDR3 protein,CDR3 DNA,D gene,J gene,V gene,clone size
CAWSYWTGSNQPQHF,TGTGCCTGGAGTTACTGGACAGGGAGTAATCAGCCCCAGCATTTT,TRBD1,TRBJ1-5,TRBV30,NA
CASSPEGLAGNIQYF,TGCGCCAGCAGTCCGGAGGGACTAGCGGGAAACATTCAGTACTTC,TRBD2,TRBJ2-4,TRBV10-1,NA
CASSQRLAGTYEQYF,TGCGCCAGCAGCCAAAGACTAGCGGGGACCTACGAGCAGTACTTC,TRBD2,TRBJ2-7,TRBV4-1,NA
CASSVRYLGTDTQYF,TGTGCCAGCAGCGTACGGTACTTGGGCACAGATACGCAGTATTTT,NA,TRBJ2-3,TRBV9,NA
CASSSPGNTEAFF,TGTGCCAGCAGTTCCCCCGGGAACACTGAAGCTTTCTTT,NA,TRBJ1-1,TRBV27,NA
CASKYRGINSGANVLTF,TGTGCCAGCAAATACAGGGGGATTAACTCTGGGGCCAACGTCCTGACTTTC,TRBD1,TRBJ2-6,TRBV27,NA
CASSPRGTGELFF,TGTGCCAGCAGCCCCAGGGGTACCGGGGAGCTGTTTTTT,NA,TRBJ2-2,TRBV7-8,NA
CSVPGGRAAFF,TGCAGCGTCCCGGGGGGCCGGGCGGCTTTCTTT,NA,TRBJ1-1,TRBV29-1,NA
CASSYIVENTEAFF,TGTGCCAGCAGTTACATCGTAGAGAACACTGAAGCTTTCTTT,NA,TRBJ1-1,TRBV6-6,NA
CASSPSRGYEQYF,TGTGCCAGCAGTCCATCGCGGGGCTACGAGCAGTACTTC,NA,TRBJ2-7,TRBV28,NA
CASWDSRRSNQPQHF,TGTGCCAGTTGGGACAGCCGTCGGAGCAATCAGCCCCAGCATTTT,TRBD1,TRBJ1-5,TRBV6-1,NA
CASSDQDEQYF,TGTGCCAGCAGTGATCAGGACGAGCAGTACTTC,NA,TRBJ2-7,TRBV2,few
CASSSTGSTYNEQFF,TGTGCCAGCAGCTCGACAGGGTCCACGTACAATGAGCAGTTCTTC,TRBD1,TRBJ2-1,TRBV5-5,NA
CASSLTSGRAVNEQFF,TGTGCCAGTAGTCTTACTAGCGGGAGGGCCGTCAATGAGCAGTTCTTC,TRBD2,TRBJ2-1,TRBV19,NA
CAWSARDFPFPEQYF,TGTGCCTGGAGTGCCCGGGACTTCCCATTCCCCGAGCAGTACTTC,NA,TRBJ2-7,TRBV30,NA
CASSPPQRSQYF,TGTGCCAGCTCACCACCCCAGCGTTCGCAGTATTTT,NA,TRBJ2-3,TRBV18,NA
CASSAPWGPYEQYF,TGTGCCAGCAGCGCCCCCTGGGGCCCCTACGAGCAGTACTTC,NA,TRBJ2-7,TRBV11-2,few